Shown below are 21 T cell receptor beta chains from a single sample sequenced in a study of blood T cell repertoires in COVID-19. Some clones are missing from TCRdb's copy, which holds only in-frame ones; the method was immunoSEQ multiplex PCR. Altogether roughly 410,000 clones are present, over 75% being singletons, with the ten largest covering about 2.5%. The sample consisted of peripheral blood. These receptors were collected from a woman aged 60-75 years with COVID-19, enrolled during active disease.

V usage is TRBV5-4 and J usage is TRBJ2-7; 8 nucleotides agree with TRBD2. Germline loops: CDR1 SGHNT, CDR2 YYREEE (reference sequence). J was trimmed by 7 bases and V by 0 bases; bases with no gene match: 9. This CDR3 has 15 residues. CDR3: CASSLAQRAGGEQYF. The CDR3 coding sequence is TGTGCCAGCAGCTTGGCCCAAAGGGCGGGGGGTGAGCAGTACTTC.

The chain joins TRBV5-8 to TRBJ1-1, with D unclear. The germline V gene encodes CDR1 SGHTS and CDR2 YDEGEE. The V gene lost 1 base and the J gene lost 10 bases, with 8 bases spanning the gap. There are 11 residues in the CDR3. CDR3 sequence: CASSLSSSAFF. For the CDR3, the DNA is TGTGCCAGCAGCTTGAGCTCGTCAGCTTTCTTT. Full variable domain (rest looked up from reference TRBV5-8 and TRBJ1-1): EAGVTQSPTHLIKTRGQQATLRCSPISGHTSVYWYQQALGLGLQFLLWYDEGEERNRGNFPPRFSGRQFPNYSSELNVNALELEDSALYLCASSLSSSAFFGQGTRLTVV.

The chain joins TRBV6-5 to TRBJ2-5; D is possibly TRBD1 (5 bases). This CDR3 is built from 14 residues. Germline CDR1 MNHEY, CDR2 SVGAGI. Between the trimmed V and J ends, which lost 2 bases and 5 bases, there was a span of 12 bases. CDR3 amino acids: CASSYRGKEETQYF. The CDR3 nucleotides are TGTGCCAGCAGTTACAGGGGCAAGGAGGAGACCCAGTACTTC.

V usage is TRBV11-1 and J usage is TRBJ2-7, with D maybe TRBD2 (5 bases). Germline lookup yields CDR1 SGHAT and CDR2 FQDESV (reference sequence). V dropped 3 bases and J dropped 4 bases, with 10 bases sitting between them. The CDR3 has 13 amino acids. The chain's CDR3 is CASSFTRNYEQYF. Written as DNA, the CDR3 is TGTGCCAGCAGCTTTACTAGGAATTACGAGCAGTACTTC.

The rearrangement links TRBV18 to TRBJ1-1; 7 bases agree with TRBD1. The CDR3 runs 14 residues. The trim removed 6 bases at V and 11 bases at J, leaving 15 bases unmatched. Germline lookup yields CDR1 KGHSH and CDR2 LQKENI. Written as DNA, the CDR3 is TGTGCCAGCTCCCCCGACAGGGTGTCCTCGGGGGCTTTCTTT. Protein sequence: CASSPDRVSSGAFF.

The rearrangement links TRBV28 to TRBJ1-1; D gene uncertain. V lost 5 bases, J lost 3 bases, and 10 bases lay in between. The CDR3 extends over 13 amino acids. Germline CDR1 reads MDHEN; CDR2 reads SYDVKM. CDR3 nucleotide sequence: TGTGCCAGCAGTAAACCTTTAGACACTGAAGCTTTCTTT. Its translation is CASSKPLDTEAFF.

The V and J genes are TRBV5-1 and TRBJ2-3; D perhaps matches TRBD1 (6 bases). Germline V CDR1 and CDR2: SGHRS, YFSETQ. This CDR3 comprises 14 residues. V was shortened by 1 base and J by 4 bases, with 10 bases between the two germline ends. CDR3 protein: CASSLSGAPDTQYF. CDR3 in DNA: TGCGCCAGCAGCTTGTCAGGGGCCCCAGATACGCAGTATTTT.

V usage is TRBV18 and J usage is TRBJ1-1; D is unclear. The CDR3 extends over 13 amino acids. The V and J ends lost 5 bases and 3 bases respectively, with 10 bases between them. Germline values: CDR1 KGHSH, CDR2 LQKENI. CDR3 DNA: TGTGCCAGCTCAGGGCGGGCGGACACTGAAGCTTTCTTT. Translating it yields CASSGRADTEAFF.

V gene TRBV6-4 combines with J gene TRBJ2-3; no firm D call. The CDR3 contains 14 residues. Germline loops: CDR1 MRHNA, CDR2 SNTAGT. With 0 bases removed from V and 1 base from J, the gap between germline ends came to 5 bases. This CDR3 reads CASSDSAGTDTQYF. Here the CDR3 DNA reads TGTGCCAGCAGTGACTCTGCAGGCACAGATACGCAGTATTTT.

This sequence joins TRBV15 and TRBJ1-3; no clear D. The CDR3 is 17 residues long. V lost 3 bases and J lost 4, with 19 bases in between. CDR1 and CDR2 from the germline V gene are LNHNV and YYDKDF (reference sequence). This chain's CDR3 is CATSRKGSRFTGNTIYF. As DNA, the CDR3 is TGTGCCACCAGCAGGAAAGGTAGCCGATTCACAGGAAACACCATATATTTT.

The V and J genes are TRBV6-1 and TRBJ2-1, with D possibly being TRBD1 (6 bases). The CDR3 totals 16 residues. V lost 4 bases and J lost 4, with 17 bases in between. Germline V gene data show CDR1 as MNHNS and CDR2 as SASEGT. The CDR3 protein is CASSVQGSLRYNEQFF. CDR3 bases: TGTGCCAGCAGTGTACAGGGCTCGCTTCGATACAATGAGCAGTTCTTC.

In nucleotides, the CDR3 is TGTGCCAGCAGTTACTCGCACAGGGGCGTCGGCTACACCTTC. Its translation is CASSYSHRGVGYTF. The chain employs TRBV6-5 and TRBJ1-2; the match to TRBD1 covers 7 bases. CDR1 and CDR2 (germline): MNHEY, SVGAGI. This CDR3 has 14 amino acids. Trimming at V came to 0 bases and at J to 8 bases, leaving 6 bases not matched to a gene.

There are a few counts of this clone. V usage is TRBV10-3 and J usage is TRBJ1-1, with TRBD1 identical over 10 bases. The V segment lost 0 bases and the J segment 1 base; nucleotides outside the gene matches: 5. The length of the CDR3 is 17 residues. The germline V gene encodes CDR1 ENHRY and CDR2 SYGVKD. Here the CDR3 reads CAISESGQGGRNTEAFF. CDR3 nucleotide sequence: TGTGCCATCAGTGAGTCTGGACAGGGGGGAAGGAACACTGAAGCTTTCTTT.

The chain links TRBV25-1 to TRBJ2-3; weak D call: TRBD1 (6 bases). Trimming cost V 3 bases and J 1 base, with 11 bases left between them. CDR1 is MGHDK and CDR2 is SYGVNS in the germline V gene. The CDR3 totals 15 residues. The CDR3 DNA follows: TGTGCCAGCAGTGATGTCAGGGGCCGCACAGATACGCAGTATTTT. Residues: CASSDVRGRTDTQYF.

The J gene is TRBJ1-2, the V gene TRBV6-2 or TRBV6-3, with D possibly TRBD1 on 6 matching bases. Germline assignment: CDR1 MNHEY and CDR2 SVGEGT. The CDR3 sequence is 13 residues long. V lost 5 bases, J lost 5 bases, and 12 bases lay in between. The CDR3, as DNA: TGTGCCAGCAGTCTTTTACAGGGTTATGGCTACACCTTC. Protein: CASSLLQGYGYTF.

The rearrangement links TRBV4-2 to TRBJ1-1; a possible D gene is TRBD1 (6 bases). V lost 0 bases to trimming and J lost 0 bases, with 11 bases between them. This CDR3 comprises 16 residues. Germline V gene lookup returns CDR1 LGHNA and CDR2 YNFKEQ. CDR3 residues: CASSQERGAMNTEAFF. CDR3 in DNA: TGTGCCAGCAGCCAAGAGCGGGGGGCCATGAACACTGAAGCTTTCTTT.

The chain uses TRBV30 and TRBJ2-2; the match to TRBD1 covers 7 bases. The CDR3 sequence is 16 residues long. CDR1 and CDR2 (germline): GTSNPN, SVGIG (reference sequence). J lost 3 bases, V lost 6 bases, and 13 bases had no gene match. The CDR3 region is CACPVDTTGDTGELFF. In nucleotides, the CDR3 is TGTGCCTGTCCCGTCGACACTACAGGGGACACCGGGGAGCTGTTTTTT.

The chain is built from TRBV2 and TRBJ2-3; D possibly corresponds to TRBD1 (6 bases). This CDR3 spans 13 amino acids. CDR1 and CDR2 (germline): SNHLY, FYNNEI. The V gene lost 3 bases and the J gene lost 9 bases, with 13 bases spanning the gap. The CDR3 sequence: CASSEVRGWTQYF. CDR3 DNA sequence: TGTGCCAGCAGTGAGGTGAGGGGGTGGACGCAGTATTTT.

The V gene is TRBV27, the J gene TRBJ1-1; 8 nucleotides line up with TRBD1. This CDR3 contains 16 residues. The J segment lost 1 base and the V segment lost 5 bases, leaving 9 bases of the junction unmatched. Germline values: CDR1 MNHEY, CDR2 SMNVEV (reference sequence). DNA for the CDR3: TGTGCCAGCAGTCCCGGGACAGGCTTCCAGAACACTGAAGCTTTCTTT. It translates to CASSPGTGFQNTEAFF.

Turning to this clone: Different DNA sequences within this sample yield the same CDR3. In DNA, the CDR3 is TGTGCCAGCAGTCGGGACAGGGGCTACGAGCAGTACTTC. It specifies CASSRDRGYEQYF. The V call is TRBV2, the J call TRBJ2-7, with TRBD1 matching over 10 bases. CDR3 length: 13 residues. Germline CDR1 is SNHLY and CDR2 is FYNNEI. V lost 5 bases to trimming and J lost 3 bases; unmatched junction nucleotides: 1.

CDR3 coding DNA: TGTGCCAGCAGTGAAGTGGGACAGGGGCACTATGGCTACACCTTC. It encodes CASSEVGQGHYGYTF. The genes are TRBV6-1 and TRBJ1-2; 10 bases align to TRBD1. CDR1 and CDR2 from the germline V gene are MNHNS and SASEGT. With 1 base clipped from V and 3 bases from J, the junction kept 2 bases outside the gene matches. The CDR3 has 15 residues.